These 5 T cell receptor beta chains share one sample of origin, sequenced in a study of shared T cell receptors in the human thymus. Sequencing used immunoSEQ multiplex PCR; TCRdb keeps in-frame clones, though not all of them. The repertoire holds 700,000 or so clones, with 80% to 90% as singletons. These data were likewise used in another study, on human thymus T cells.

The sample comprised thymocytes. All receptors derive from a girl under two years old with a congenital heart defect.

The chain combines TRBV25-1 with TRBJ1-5, with D tentatively TRBD1 (6 bases). Germline values: CDR1 MGHDK, CDR2 SYGVNS. This CDR3 has 15 residues. V lost 1 base and J lost 7, with 14 bases in between. The CDR3 region is CASSEFEQGGQPQHF. DNA of the CDR3: TGTGCCAGCAGTGAATTTGAACAGGGCGGACAGCCCCAGCATTTT.

This clone came up a few times. The chain employs TRBV27 and TRBJ1-1, with TRBD1 as a possible D gene (6 bases). CDR1 MNHEY and CDR2 SMNVEV come from the germline V gene (reference sequence). This CDR3 comprises 17 residues. V lost 6 bases and J 3 bases, leaving 23 bases between the germline ends. CDR3 DNA sequence: TGTGCCAGCAGCCCGTCGGACAGCCTGGGGCCCCACACTGAAGCTTTCTTT. Translation gives CASSPSDSLGPHTEAFF.

The chain links TRBV15 to TRBJ1-3; D remains ambiguous. This CDR3 region has 13 residues. Germline values: CDR1 LNHNV, CDR2 YYDKDF (reference sequence). The V and J ends lost 2 bases and 7 bases respectively, with 9 bases between them. CDR3 protein: CATSRRPRNTIYF. Here the CDR3 DNA reads TGTGCCACCAGCAGAAGACCGAGGAACACCATATATTTT. The variable domain in full, completed from reference TRBV15 and TRBJ1-3, reads DAMVIQNPRYQVTQFGKPVTLSCSQTLNHNVMYWYQQKSSQAPKLLFHYYDKDFNNEADTPDNFQSRRPNTSFCFLDIRSPGLGDTAMYLCATSRRPRNTIYFGEGSWLTVV.

The V and J genes are TRBV4-1 and TRBJ2-1, with 14 bases aligning to TRBD2. CDR3 length: 20 residues. The germline V gene has CDR1 MGHRA and CDR2 YSYEKL. V was pared by 3 bases and J by 0 bases, with 10 bases of the junction left unmatched. The CDR3 region has the DNA TGCGCCAGCAGCCACCGGGGTGGGACTAGCGGGGGAAGCTCCTACAATGAGCAGTTCTTC. Amino acids: CASSHRGGTSGGSSYNEQFF.

J is TRBJ1-2 and V is TRBV6-6, with D maybe TRBD1 (6 bases). V lost 6 bases, J lost 3 bases, and 11 bases lay in between. CDR1 and CDR2 from the germline V gene are MNHNY and SVGAGI (reference sequence). The CDR3 runs 13 residues. CDR3 bases: TGTGCCAGCAGCAGGACAGAAGACTATGGCTACACCTTC. This codes for CASSRTEDYGYTF.